Each of the 27 T cell receptor beta chains below was sequenced from the same sample in a study of neurological immune-mediated disorders. TCRdb analysed the 5' RACE reads with MiXCR anew, one entry per CDR3 protein. The sample lists about 39,000 distinct CDR3 sequences; approximately 7.2% were seen once. Source material: CD4+ T cells from blood. The origin of the receptors is a man in his fifties or sixties in good health.

This clonotype was counted at least ten times. The J gene is TRBJ2-3, the V gene TRBV11-2; no clear D gene. The germline CDR1 and CDR2 sequences are SGHAT and FQNNGV. With 4 bases removed from V and 2 bases from J, the gap between germline ends came to 7 bases. The length of the CDR3 is 13 residues. The chain's CDR3 is CASSSRATDTQYF. DNA for the CDR3: TGTGCCAGCAGCTCAAGAGCCACAGATACGCAGTATTTT. The variable domain in full, completed from reference TRBV11-2 and TRBJ2-3, reads EAGVAQSPRYKIIEKRQSVAFWCNPISGHATLYWYQQILGQGPKLLIQFQNNGVVDDSQLPKDRFSAERLKGVDSTLKIQPAKLEDSAVYLCASSSRATDTQYFGPGTRLTVL.

The V gene is TRBV7-2, the J gene TRBJ2-2; possible D gene TRBD2, 7 bases. The germline V gene encodes CDR1 SGHTA and CDR2 FQGNSA. Trimming pared 5 bases from V and 4 bases from J, leaving 14 bases between. This CDR3 spans 15 amino acids. CDR3 sequence: CASSPRGAGTGELFF. In nucleotides, the CDR3 is TGTGCCAGCAGCCCTCGGGGGGCGGGCACCGGGGAGCTGTTTTTT.

This clonotype was observed many times. The rearrangement uses TRBV7-9 and TRBJ1-1; no reliable D call. CDR1 and CDR2 (germline): SEHNR, FQNEAQ (reference sequence). This CDR3 contains 15 residues. Trimming removed 7 bases at V and 1 base at J, with 16 bases between. CDR3 residues: CASTVPVYGNTEAFF. CDR3 nucleotides: TGTGCCAGCACGGTACCGGTGTACGGGAACACTGAAGCTTTCTTT.

This clonotype was observed at least ten times. The V call is TRBV20-1, the J call TRBJ2-1; 14 positions match TRBD2. The V gene's germline CDR1 is DFQATT and CDR2 SNEGSKA (reference sequence). The ends lost 5 bases at V and 1 base at J; junction bases unmatched: 4. The CDR3 extends over 16 amino acids. Written as DNA, the CDR3 is TGCAGTGCTCCCGGGACTAGCGGGAGATCCTACAATGAGCAGTTCTTC. It codes for CSAPGTSGRSYNEQFF.

This clonotype was detected ten times or more. The rearrangement joins TRBV24-1 to TRBJ2-3, with D uncertain. The germline V gene has CDR1 KGHDR and CDR2 SFDVKD. Trimming stripped 6 bases from V and 4 bases from J, with 7 bases between. This CDR3 spans 12 amino acids. The chain's CDR3 is CATSTLSDTQYF. CDR3 nucleotides: TGTGCCACCAGTACCCTTTCAGATACGCAGTATTTT.

This clonotype occurred many times. This chain uses TRBV5-1 with TRBJ2-3; D may be TRBD2 (7 bases). Germline CDR1 reads SGHRS; CDR2 reads YFSETQ. This CDR3 spans 14 amino acids. Trimming took 4 bases from V and 2 from J, leaving 11 bases between them. The CDR3 bases are TGCGCCAGCAGCCCCCGGGGGGCCACAGATACGCAGTATTTT. The encoded protein is CASSPRGATDTQYF.

This clonotype was recorded many times. The chain uses TRBV12-3 or TRBV12-4 and TRBJ2-1; no firm D call. The ends were cut back, 3 bases at V and 9 bases at J, with 12 bases in the middle. CDR3 size: 13 residues. The CDR3 DNA reads TGTGCCAGCAGTTTGGCCACGGCCGCTGAGCAGTTCTTC. This codes for CASSLATAAEQFF.

Ten or more counts support this clonotype. This rearrangement joins TRBV19 to TRBJ2-1; D possibly uses TRBD1 or TRBD2 (6 bases each). Deletions cut 3 bases from V and 2 bases from J, with 11 bases between. This CDR3 has 15 residues. CDR1 is LNHDA and CDR2 is SQIVND in the germline V gene (reference sequence). CDR3 DNA sequence: TGTGCCAGTAGTATTCGAGGGGGGACCTACAATGAGCAGTTCTTC. Protein sequence: CASSIRGGTYNEQFF.

This clonotype was recorded many times. The rearrangement uses TRBV5-1 and TRBJ2-2, with D unclear. From germline, CDR1 is SGHRS and CDR2 YFSETQ. V was trimmed by 3 bases and J by 5 bases, leaving 8 bases between them. The CDR3 has 13 amino acids. For the CDR3, the DNA is TGCGCCAGCAGCTCTCAGGAAACCGGGGAGCTGTTTTTT. Its translation is CASSSQETGELFF.

In this sample, this clonotype turned up many times. This chain links TRBV7-9 with TRBJ2-1; no firm D call. Germline CDR1 is SEHNR and CDR2 is FQNEAQ (reference sequence). The V end lost 5 bases, the J end lost 2 bases, and 10 bases lay between the germline ends. The CDR3 consists of 14 residues. CDR3 region: CASSLGSTYNEQFF. The CDR3 coding sequence is TGTGCCAGCAGCCTGGGGTCGACCTACAATGAGCAGTTCTTC.

This clonotype came up many times. The chain uses TRBV7-2 and TRBJ2-7; D could derive from TRBD1 or TRBD2 (7 bases each). This CDR3 has 16 residues. Trimming removed 2 bases from V and 2 bases from J, with 16 bases in between. Germline V CDR1 and CDR2: SGHTA, FQGNSA. The CDR3 loop is CASSLWGGDSTYEQYF. CDR3 nucleotides: TGTGCCAGCAGCTTATGGGGGGGGGACAGCACCTACGAGCAGTACTTC. The complete variable domain, with remaining parts taken from reference TRBV7-2 and TRBJ2-7, reads GAGVSQSPSNKVTEKGKDVELRCDPISGHTALYWYRQSLGQGLEFLIYFQGNSAPDKSGLPSDRFSAERTGGSVSTLTIQRTQQEDSAVYLCASSLWGGDSTYEQYFGPGTRLTVT.

This chain links TRBV28 with TRBJ2-1, with 7 nucleotides matching TRBD2. V was pared by 5 bases and J by 3 bases, with 4 bases of the junction left unmatched. CDR1 MDHEN and CDR2 SYDVKM come from the germline V gene. CDR3 length: 14 residues. The CDR3 DNA sequence: TGTGCCAGCAGTCGGGCGGGGGACTACAATGAGCAGTTCTTC. This codes for CASSRAGDYNEQFF.

This clonotype was seen ten or more times. The chain is built from TRBV27 and TRBJ2-1; 9 bases are shared with TRBD1. The CDR3 covers 20 residues. Germline V CDR1 and CDR2: MNHEY, SMNVEV (reference sequence). V shed 5 bases, J shed 8 bases, and the junction held 25 bases outside the gene matches. CDR3 residues: CASSTRDRVTGTPGDDEQFF. The CDR3 nucleotides are TGTGCCAGCAGTACCCGGGACAGGGTGACGGGCACTCCCGGCGACGATGAGCAGTTCTTC.

This clonotype was counted many times. The chain couples TRBV7-9 to TRBJ2-3, with D tentatively TRBD1 (7 bases). CDR3 size: 17 residues. Trimming left V 0 bases short and J 0 bases short, with 13 bases between. Looked up from germline, CDR1 is SEHNR and CDR2 is FQNEAQ (reference sequence). The CDR3 protein is CASSLAEGQPSTDTQYF. The CDR3 bases are TGTGCCAGCAGCTTAGCGGAGGGACAGCCTAGCACAGATACGCAGTATTTT.

This clonotype came up many times. This sequence joins TRBV29-1 and TRBJ2-7; 8 bases align to TRBD1. The length of the CDR3 is 13 residues. In germline, CDR1 is SQVTM, CDR2 ANQGSEA. Trimming took 5 bases from V and 6 from J; bases not matched to a gene: 9. The CDR3 region has the DNA TGCAGCGTTACAGGACAGGGTTTGATCGAGCAGTACTTC. Translated: CSVTGQGLIEQYF.

Many counts were recorded for this clonotype. The J gene is TRBJ2-7, the V gene TRBV20-1; no definite D call. Germline V gene lookup returns CDR1 DFQATT and CDR2 SNEGSKA (reference sequence). Deletions cut 1 base from V and 2 bases from J, with 3 bases between. The length of the CDR3 is 11 residues. CDR3: CSARGTYEQYF. In DNA, the CDR3 is TGCAGTGCTAGAGGGACCTACGAGCAGTACTTC.

This clonotype was seen repeatedly, ten times or more. CDR3 coding DNA: TGCAGTGCCGGAGACGTAATGGGAAGGGGCGAAAAACTGTTTTTT. Translating it yields CSAGDVMGRGEKLFF. The V gene is TRBV20-1, the J gene TRBJ1-4; a possible D gene is TRBD1 (5 bases). Trimming removed 6 bases from V and 8 bases from J, with 22 bases in between. The CDR3 contains 15 residues. From germline, CDR1 is DFQATT and CDR2 SNEGSKA (reference sequence).

This clonotype was observed many times. CDR3 sequence reads: CSARELGLAGEQYF. CDR3 in DNA: TGCAGTGCTAGAGAGTTGGGACTTGCTGGAGAGCAGTACTTC. The V call is TRBV20-1, the J call TRBJ2-7; the D gene is possibly TRBD2 (6 bases). The V gene's germline CDR1 is DFQATT and CDR2 SNEGSKA (reference sequence). This CDR3 region has 14 residues. Trimming shortened V by 0 bases and J by 7 bases, and 16 bases separated the two germline ends.

This clonotype came up many times. This chain connects TRBV5-1 to TRBJ2-7, with D perhaps assigned TRBD1 or TRBD2 (5 bases each). CDR3 length: 14 amino acids. Germline CDR1 and CDR2: SGHRS and YFSETQ. Trimming took 0 bases from V and 3 from J, leaving 10 bases between them. The CDR3, as DNA: TGCGCCAGCAGCTTGGGGGGGTCTCTCTACGAGCAGTACTTC. Translated, it gives CASSLGGSLYEQYF.

This clonotype was counted ten times or more. V gene TRBV2 combines with J gene TRBJ1-2; 9 nucleotides line up with TRBD1. CDR1 is SNHLY and CDR2 is FYNNEI in the germline V gene. CDR3 size: 13 residues. Trimming at V came to 8 bases and at J to 8 bases, leaving 9 bases not matched to a gene. CDR3 sequence reads: CASGWTGAEGYTF. The CDR3 DNA reads as TGTGCCAGCGGATGGACAGGGGCAGAGGGCTACACCTTC.

There are many counts of this clonotype. This rearrangement joins TRBV20-1 to TRBJ2-1; D is ambiguous. Germline lookup yields CDR1 DFQATT and CDR2 SNEGSKA (reference sequence). The CDR3 is made up of 11 amino acids. With 0 bases removed from V and 9 bases from J, the gap between germline ends came to 6 bases. The CDR3 sequence is CSARDSPEQFF. The CDR3 nucleotides are TGCAGTGCTAGAGATTCCCCTGAGCAGTTCTTC.

In this sample, this clonotype turned up many times. The chain couples TRBV4-3 to TRBJ2-1; TRBD1 might be the D (5 bases). Germline V gene data show CDR1 as LGHNA and CDR2 as YSLEER. V lost 6 bases, J lost 5 bases, and 14 bases lay in between. This CDR3 contains 14 residues. CDR3 DNA sequence: TGCGCCAGCAGTATTGTCAGGGATAACAATGAGCAGTTCTTC. Protein sequence: CASSIVRDNNEQFF.

This clonotype was observed at least ten times. J is TRBJ2-5 and V is TRBV4-2; TRBD2 matches 8 bases. This CDR3 region has 15 residues. The J segment lost 0 bases and the V segment lost 7 bases, leaving 7 bases of the junction unmatched. The germline V gene encodes CDR1 LGHNA and CDR2 YNFKEQ. As DNA, the CDR3 is TGTGCCAGCACTGAGACTAGCGACCACCAAGAGACCCAGTACTTC. It yields the protein CASTETSDHQETQYF.

V usage is TRBV2 and J usage is TRBJ2-2, with 7 bases matching TRBD1. The J segment lost 0 bases and the V segment lost 3 bases, leaving 13 bases of the junction unmatched. There are 19 residues in the CDR3. CDR1 SNHLY and CDR2 FYNNEI come from the germline V gene. CDR3 sequence (DNA): TGTGCCAGCAGTGAGTTTAAGGACAGGCAATACGCGAACACCGGGGAGCTGTTTTTT. It is translated as CASSEFKDRQYANTGELFF.

This clonotype was counted at least ten times. The V and J genes are TRBV5-1 and TRBJ2-7, with D perhaps matching TRBD1 or TRBD2 (5 bases each). Germline V lookup: CDR1 SGHRS, CDR2 YFSETQ. This CDR3 region has 15 residues. Trimming pared 4 bases from V and 0 bases from J, leaving 14 bases between. The DNA for the CDR3 is TGCGCCAGCAGCCGGGACCTCTCGAGCTCCTACGAGCAGTACTTC. This encodes CASSRDLSSSYEQYF.

This clonotype was counted at least ten times. The chain is built from TRBV20-1 and TRBJ2-3; 8 positions match TRBD2. This CDR3 has 17 residues. Germline V gene sequence: CDR1 DFQATT, CDR2 SNEGSKA (reference sequence). The V segment lost 0 bases and the J segment 1 base; nucleotides outside the gene matches: 9. DNA of the CDR3: TGCAGTGCTAGAGATTCCGGCAGCGGGAGCCGCACAGATACGCAGTATTTT. This encodes CSARDSGSGSRTDTQYF.

There are many counts of this clonotype. The chain is built from TRBV29-1 and TRBJ2-1; 8 bases match TRBD2. This CDR3 has 15 amino acids. V lost 3 bases to trimming and J lost 3 bases; unmatched junction nucleotides: 7. CDR1 and CDR2 (germline): SQVTM, ANQGSEA. Written as DNA, the CDR3 is TGCAGCGTTGACTCAAGGCTAGCGGGCTACAATGAGCAGTTCTTC. This codes for CSVDSRLAGYNEQFF.